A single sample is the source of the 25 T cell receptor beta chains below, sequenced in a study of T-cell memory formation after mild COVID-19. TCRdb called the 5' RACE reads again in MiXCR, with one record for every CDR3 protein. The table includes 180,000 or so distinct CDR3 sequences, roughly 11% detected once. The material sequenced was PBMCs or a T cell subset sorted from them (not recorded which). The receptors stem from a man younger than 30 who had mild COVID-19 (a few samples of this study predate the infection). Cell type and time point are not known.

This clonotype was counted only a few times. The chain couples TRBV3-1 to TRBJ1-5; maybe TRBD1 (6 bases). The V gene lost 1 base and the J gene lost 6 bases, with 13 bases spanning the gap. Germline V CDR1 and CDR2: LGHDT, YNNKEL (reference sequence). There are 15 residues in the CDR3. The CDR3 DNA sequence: TGTGCCAGCAGCCAAGGGTCAGGGGCCGGTCAGCCCCAGCATTTT. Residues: CASSQGSGAGQPQHF.

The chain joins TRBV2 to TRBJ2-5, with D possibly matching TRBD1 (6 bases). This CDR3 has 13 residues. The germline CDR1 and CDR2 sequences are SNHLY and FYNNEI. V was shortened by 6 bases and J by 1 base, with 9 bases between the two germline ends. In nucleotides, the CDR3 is TGTGCCAGCAGATACAGGGCCCAAGAGACCCAGTACTTC. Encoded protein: CASRYRAQETQYF.

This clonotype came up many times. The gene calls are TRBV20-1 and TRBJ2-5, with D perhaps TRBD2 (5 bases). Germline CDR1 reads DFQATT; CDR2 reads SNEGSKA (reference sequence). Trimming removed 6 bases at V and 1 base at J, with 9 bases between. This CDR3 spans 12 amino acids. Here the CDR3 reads CSARTGQETQYF. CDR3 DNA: TGCAGTGCACGGACTGGCCAAGAGACCCAGTACTTC.

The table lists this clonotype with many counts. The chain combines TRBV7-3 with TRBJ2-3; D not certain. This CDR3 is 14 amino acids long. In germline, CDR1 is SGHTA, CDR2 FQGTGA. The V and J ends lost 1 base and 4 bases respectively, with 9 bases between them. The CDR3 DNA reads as TGTGCCAGCAGCTTAAACCCCGTTGCAGATACGCAGTATTTT. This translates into CASSLNPVADTQYF. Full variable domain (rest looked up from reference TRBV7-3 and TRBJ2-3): GAGVSQTPSNKVTEKGKYVELRCDPISGHTALYWYRQSLGQGPEFLIYFQGTGAADDSGLPNDRFFAVRPEGSVSTLKIQRTERGDSAVYLCASSLNPVADTQYFGPGTRLTVL.

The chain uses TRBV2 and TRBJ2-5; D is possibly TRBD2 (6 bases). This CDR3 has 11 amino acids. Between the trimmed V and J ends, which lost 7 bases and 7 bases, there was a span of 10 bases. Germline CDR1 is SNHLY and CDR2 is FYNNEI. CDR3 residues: CASTWGGTQYF. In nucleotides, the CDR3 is TGTGCCAGCACCTGGGGAGGGACCCAGTACTTC.

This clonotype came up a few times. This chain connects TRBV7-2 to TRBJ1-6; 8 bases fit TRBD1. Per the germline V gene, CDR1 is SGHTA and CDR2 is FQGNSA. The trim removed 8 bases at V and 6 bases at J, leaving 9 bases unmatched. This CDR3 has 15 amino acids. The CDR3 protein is CASRGQGGTNSPLHF. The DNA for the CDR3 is TGTGCCAGCCGAGGACAGGGAGGGACTAATTCACCCCTCCACTTT.

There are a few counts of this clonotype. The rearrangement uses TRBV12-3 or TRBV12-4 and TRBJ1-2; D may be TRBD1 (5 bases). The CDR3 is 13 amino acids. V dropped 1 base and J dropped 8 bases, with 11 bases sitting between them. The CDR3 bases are TGTGCCAGCAGTTTAGTTCCCGGGGGAGGCTACACCTTC. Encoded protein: CASSLVPGGGYTF.

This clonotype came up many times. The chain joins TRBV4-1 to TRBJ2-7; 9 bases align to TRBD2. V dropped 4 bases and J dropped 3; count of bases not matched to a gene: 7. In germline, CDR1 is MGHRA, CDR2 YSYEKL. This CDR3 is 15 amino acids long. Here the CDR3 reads CASSRTAGGHYEQYF. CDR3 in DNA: TGCGCCAGCAGCCGAACAGCGGGGGGCCACTACGAGCAGTACTTC.

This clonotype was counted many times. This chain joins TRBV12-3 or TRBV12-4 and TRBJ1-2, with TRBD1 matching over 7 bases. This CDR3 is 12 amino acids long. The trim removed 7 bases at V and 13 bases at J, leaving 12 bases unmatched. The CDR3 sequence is CASIRYRGPPTF. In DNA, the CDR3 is TGTGCCAGCATCCGGTACAGGGGCCCCCCCACCTTC.

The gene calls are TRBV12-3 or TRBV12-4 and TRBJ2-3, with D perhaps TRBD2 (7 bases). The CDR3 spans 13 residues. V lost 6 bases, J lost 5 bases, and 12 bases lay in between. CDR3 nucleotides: TGTGCCAGCAGACAGGGCGGGGGAGATACGCAGTATTTT. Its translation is CASRQGGGDTQYF.

The CDR3 is CASSQDGSQETQYF. The CDR3 DNA is TGTGCCAGCAGCCAAGACGGTTCCCAAGAGACCCAGTACTTC. The chain carries TRBV3-1 and TRBJ2-5; D is unclear. Germline V gives CDR1 LGHDT, CDR2 YNNKEL (reference sequence). The CDR3 covers 14 residues. Trimming pared 0 bases from V and 1 base from J, leaving 6 bases between.

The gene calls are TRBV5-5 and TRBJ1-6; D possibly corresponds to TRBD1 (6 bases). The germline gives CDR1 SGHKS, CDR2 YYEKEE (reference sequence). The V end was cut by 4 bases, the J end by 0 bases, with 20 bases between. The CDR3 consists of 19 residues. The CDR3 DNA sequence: TGTGCCAGCAGCGAATTGGGACACCCTAGGAGCTCCTATAATTCACCCCTCCACTTT. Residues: CASSELGHPRSSYNSPLHF.

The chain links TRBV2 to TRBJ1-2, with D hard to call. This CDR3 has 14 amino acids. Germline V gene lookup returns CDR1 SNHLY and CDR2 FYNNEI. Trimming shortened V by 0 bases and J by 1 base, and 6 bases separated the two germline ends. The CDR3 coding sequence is TGTGCCAGCAGTGAAGCATCCGATAACTATGGCTACACCTTC. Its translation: CASSEASDNYGYTF.

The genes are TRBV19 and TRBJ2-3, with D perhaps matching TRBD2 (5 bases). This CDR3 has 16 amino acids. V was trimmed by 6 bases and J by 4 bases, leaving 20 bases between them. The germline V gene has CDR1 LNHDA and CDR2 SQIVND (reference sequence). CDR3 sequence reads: CASRERSTSSADTQYF. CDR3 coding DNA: TGTGCCAGTAGGGAGCGGTCCACCAGTTCGGCAGATACGCAGTATTTT.

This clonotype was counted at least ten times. CDR3 DNA: TGTGCCAGCAGACCTGGACAGGGGCAAGAGACCCAGTACTTC. It is translated as CASRPGQGQETQYF. The J gene is TRBJ2-5, the V gene TRBV5-5, with 9 bases that match TRBD1. CDR3 length: 14 amino acids. Germline loops: CDR1 SGHKS, CDR2 YYEKEE (reference sequence). Unmatched junction bases numbered 4, after V lost 5 bases and J lost 2 bases.

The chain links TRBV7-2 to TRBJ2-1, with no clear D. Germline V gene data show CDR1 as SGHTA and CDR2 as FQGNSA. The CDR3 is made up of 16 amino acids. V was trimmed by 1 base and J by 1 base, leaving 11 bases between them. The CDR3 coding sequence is TGTGCCAGCAGCTTAGTAGGCGGCGGATCCTACAATGAGCAGTTCTTC. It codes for CASSLVGGGSYNEQFF.

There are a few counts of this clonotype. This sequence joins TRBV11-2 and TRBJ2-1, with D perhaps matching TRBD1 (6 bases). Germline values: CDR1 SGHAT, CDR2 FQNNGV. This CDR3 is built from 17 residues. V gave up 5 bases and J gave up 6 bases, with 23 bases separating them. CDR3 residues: CASSRIAGTRGSNEQFF. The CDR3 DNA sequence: TGTGCCAGCAGCAGAATAGCCGGGACACGGGGTTCCAATGAGCAGTTCTTC.

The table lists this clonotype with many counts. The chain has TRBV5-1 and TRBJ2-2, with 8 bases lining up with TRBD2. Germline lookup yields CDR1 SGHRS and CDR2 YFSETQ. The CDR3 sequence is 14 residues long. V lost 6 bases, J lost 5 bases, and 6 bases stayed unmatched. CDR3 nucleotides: TGCGCCAGCAACCGAGCGGGGGATACCGGGGAGCTGTTTTTT. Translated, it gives CASNRAGDTGELFF.

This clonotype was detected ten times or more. The CDR3 coding sequence is TGTGCCAGCAGCTTTGGGCCGAACACCGGGGAGCTGTTTTTT. Protein sequence: CASSFGPNTGELFF. V gene TRBV7-9 combines with J gene TRBJ2-2; D is ambiguous. This CDR3 is built from 14 residues. Looked up from germline, CDR1 is SEHNR and CDR2 is FQNEAQ (reference sequence). The V end lost 3 bases, the J end lost 0 bases, and 5 bases lay between the germline ends.

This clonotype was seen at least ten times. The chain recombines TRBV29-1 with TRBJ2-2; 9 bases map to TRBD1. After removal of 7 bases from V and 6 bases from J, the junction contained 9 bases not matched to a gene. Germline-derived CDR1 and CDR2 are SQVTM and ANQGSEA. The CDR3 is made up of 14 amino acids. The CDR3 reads CSARTGASAGELFF. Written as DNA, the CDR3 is TGCAGCGCTCGGACAGGGGCGAGCGCCGGGGAGCTGTTTTTT.

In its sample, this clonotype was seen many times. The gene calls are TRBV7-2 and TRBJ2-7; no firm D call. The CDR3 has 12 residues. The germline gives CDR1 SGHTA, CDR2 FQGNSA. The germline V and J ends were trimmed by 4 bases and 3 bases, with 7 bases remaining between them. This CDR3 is CASSSIGYEQYF. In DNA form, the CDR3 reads TGTGCCAGCAGCTCCATCGGCTACGAGCAGTACTTC.

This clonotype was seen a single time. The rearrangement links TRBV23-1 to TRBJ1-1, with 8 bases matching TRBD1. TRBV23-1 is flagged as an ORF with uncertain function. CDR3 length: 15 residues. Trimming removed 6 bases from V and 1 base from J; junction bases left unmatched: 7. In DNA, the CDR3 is TGCGCCAGCAGGCAGGGCAGGGGGCGGAACACTGAAGCTTTCTTT. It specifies CASRQGRGRNTEAFF.

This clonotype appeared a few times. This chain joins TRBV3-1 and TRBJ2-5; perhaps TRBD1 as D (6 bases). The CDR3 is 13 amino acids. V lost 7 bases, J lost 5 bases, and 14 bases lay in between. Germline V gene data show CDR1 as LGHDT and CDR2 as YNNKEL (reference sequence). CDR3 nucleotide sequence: TGTGCCAGCACGAGGGGGTCTGAGGAGACCCAGTACTTC. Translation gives CASTRGSEETQYF.

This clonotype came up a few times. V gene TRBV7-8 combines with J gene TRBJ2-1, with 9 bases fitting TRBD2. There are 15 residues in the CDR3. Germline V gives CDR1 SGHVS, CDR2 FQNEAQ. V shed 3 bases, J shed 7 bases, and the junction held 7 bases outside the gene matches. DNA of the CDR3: TGTGCCAGCAGCTTCGTAGCGGGGGCCGGGAATGAGCAGTTCTTC. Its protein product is CASSFVAGAGNEQFF.

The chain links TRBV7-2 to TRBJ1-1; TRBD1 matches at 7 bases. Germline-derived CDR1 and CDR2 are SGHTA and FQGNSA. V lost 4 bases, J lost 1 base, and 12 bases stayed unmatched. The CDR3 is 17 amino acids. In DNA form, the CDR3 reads TGTGCCAGCAGCTCCCCACAGGGGCGACCGGCGAACACTGAAGCTTTCTTT. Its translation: CASSSPQGRPANTEAFF.